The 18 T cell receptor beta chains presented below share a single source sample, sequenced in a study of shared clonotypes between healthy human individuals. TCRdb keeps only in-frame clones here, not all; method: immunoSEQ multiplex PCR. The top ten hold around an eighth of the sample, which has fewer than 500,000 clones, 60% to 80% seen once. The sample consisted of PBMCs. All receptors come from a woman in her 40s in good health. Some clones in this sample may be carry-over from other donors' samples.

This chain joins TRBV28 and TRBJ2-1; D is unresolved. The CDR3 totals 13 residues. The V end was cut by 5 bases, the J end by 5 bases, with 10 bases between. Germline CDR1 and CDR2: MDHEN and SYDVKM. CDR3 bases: TGTGCCAGCAGTCTCCAATCAAACAATGAGCAGTTCTTC. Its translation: CASSLQSNNEQFF.

The CDR3 here is CASSRQGPTATNEKLFF. CDR3 nucleotide sequence: TGCGCCAGCAGCCGACAGGGGCCTACGGCAACTAATGAAAAACTGTTTTTT. V usage is TRBV4-1 and J usage is TRBJ1-4, with TRBD1 matching over 8 bases. J gave up 0 bases and V 4 bases, and 7 bases lay outside the gene matches. The CDR3 covers 17 residues. Germline CDR1 reads MGHRA; CDR2 reads YSYEKL.

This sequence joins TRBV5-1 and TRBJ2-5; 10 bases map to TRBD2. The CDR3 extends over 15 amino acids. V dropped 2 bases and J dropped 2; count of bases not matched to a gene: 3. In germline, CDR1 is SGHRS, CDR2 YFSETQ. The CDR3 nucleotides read TGCGCCAGCAGCTTAGTGACTAGCGGGCAAGAGACCCAGTACTTC. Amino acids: CASSLVTSGQETQYF.

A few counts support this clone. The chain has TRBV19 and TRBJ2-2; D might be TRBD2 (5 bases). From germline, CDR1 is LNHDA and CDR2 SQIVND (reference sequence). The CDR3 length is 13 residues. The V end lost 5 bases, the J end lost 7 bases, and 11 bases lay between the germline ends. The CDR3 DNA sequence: TGTGCCAGTAGTCCCCGCCGGGACGGGGAGCTGTTTTTT. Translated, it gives CASSPRRDGELFF.

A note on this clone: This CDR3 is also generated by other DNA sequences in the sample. The CDR3 DNA reads as TGCGCCAGCAGTGAGGTCGGCGGTAGCTCCTACGAGCAGTACTTC. Protein: CASSEVGGSSYEQYF. This chain connects TRBV10-2 to TRBJ2-7; D gene unclear. The V end was cut by 2 bases, the J end by 0 bases, with 11 bases between. The CDR3 sequence is 15 residues long. The germline CDR1 and CDR2 sequences are WSHSY and SAAADI.

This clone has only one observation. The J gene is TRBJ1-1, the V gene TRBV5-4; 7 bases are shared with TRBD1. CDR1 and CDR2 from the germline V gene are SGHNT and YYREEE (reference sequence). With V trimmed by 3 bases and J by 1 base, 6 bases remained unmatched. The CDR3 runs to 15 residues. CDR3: CASSSGTAPNTEAFF. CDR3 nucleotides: TGTGCCAGCAGCTCCGGGACAGCCCCGAACACTGAAGCTTTCTTT.

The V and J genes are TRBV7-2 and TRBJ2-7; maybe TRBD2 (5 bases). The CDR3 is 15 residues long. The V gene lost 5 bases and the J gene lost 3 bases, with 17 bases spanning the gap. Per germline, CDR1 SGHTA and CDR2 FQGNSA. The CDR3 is CASSRVGGLVYEQYF. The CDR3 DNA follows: TGTGCCAGCAGCCGGGTCGGTGGACTGGTCTACGAGCAGTACTTC.

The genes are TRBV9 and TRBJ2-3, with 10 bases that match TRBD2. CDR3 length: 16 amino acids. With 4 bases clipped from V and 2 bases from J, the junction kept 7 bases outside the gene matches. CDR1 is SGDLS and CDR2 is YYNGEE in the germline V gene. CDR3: CASSPGTSANTDTQYF. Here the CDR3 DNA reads TGTGCCAGCAGCCCCGGGACTAGCGCTAACACAGATACGCAGTATTTT.

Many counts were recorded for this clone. The CDR3 DNA reads TGTGCCAGCAGTGTTTTTCCGGGTTTGAACACTGAAGCTTTCTTT. Residues: CASSVFPGLNTEAFF. The chain links TRBV6-1 to TRBJ1-1; the D is unclear. The germline V gene has CDR1 MNHNS and CDR2 SASEGT. Trimming removed 4 bases from V and 0 bases from J, with 12 bases in between. There are 15 residues in the CDR3.

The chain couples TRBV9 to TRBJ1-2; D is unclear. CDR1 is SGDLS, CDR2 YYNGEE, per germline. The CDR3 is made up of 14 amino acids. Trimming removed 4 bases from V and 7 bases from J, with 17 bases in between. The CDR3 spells CASSPEGSFGGYTF. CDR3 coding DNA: TGTGCCAGCAGCCCCGAGGGAAGCTTCGGTGGCTACACCTTC.

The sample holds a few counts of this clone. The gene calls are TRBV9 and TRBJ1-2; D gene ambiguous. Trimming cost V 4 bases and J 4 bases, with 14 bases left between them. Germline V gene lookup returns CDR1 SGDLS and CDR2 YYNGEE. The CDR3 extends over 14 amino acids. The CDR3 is CASSQEERAYGYTF. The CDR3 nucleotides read TGTGCCAGCAGCCAAGAGGAAAGGGCCTATGGCTACACCTTC.

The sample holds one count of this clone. CDR3 loop: CASSSGDGHAFF. As DNA, the CDR3 is TGTGCCAGCAGCTCTGGGGACGGGCACGCTTTCTTT. The V call is TRBV7-2, the J call TRBJ1-1, with a weak D call TRBD1 (5 bases). The V end was cut by 4 bases, the J end by 11 bases, with 14 bases between. Germline CDR1 SGHTA, CDR2 FQGNSA. The CDR3 length is 12 residues.

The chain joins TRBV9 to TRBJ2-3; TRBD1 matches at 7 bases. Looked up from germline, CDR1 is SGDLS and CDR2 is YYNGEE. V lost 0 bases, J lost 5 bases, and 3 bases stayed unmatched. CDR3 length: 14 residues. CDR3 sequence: CASSVAGDRDTQYF. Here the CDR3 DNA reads TGTGCCAGCAGCGTAGCTGGGGACAGAGATACGCAGTATTTT.

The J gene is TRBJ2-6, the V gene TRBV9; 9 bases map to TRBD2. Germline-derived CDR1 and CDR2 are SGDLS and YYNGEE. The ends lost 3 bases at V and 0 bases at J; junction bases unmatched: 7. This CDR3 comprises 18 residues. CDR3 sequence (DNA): TGTGCCAGCAGCGGCCGGACTAGCGCCCACTCTGGGGCCAACGTCCTGACTTTC. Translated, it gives CASSGRTSAHSGANVLTF. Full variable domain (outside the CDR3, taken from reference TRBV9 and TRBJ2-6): DSGVTQTPKHLITATGQRVTLRCSPRSGDLSVYWYQQSLDQGLQFLIQYYNGEERAKGNILERFSAQQFPDLHSELNLSSLELGDSALYFCASSGRTSAHSGANVLTFGAGSRLTVL.

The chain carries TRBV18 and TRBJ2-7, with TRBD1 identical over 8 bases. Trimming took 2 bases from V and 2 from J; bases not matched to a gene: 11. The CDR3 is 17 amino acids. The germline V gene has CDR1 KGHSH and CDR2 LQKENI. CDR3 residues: CASSPKSDRALAYEQYF. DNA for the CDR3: TGTGCCAGCTCACCAAAATCGGACAGGGCCTTAGCCTACGAGCAGTACTTC. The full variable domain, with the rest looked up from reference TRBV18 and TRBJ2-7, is NAGVMQNPRHLVRRRGQEARLRCSPMKGHSHVYWYRQLPEEGLKFMVYLQKENIIDESGMPKERFSAEFPKEGPSILRIQQVVRGDSAAYFCASSPKSDRALAYEQYFGPGTRLTVT.

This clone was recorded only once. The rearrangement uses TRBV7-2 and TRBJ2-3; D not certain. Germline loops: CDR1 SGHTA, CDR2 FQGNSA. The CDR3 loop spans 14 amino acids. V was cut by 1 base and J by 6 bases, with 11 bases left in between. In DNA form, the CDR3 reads TGTGCCAGCAGCTTAGGTGCCTCCACGGATACGCAGTATTTT. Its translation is CASSLGASTDTQYF. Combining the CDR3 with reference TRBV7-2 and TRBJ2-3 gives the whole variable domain GAGVSQSPSNKVTEKGKDVELRCDPISGHTALYWYRQSLGQGLEFLIYFQGNSAPDKSGLPSDRFSAERTGGSVSTLTIQRTQQEDSAVYLCASSLGASTDTQYFGPGTRLTVL.

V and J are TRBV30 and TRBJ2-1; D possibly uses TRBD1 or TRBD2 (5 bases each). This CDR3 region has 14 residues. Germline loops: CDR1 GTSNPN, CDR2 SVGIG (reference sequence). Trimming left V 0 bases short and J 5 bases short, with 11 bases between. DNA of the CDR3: TGTGCCTGGAGTGTACCGGGGCCGAACAATGAGCAGTTCTTC. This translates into CAWSVPGPNNEQFF.

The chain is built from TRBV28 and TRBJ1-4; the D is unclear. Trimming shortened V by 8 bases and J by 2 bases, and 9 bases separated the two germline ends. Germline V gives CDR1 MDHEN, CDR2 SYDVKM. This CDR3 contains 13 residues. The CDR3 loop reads CASSKTTNEKLFF. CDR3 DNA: TGTGCCAGCTCTAAGACTACTAATGAAAAACTGTTTTTT.